This T cell receptor (beta chain) appears in the sequencing data of a study of identical twins. To note about this clonotype: No antigen is known for it.

Study results and caveats: The authors drew conclusions from cross-sectional statistical analysis rather than following the same donors. Within beta out-of-frame sequences, the excess sharing observed between twins was weaker.

cDNA molecules carried unique molecular identifiers, and template switching added a universal primer site. A single record per CDR3 protein comes from TCRdb applying MiXCR to the 5' RACE reads. The sample has around 500,000 distinct CDR3 sequences; around 14% are singletons. This sample also appeared in a second study, on yellow fever vaccine responses in identical twins. That source notes: It has been reported that, in twins, the vaccine T cell response seemed partly convergent and partly personalized.

This clonotype was obtained from a woman between 18 and 29 years old in good health. The specimen sequenced was CD4+ T cells sorted from blood.

The CDR3 is CASRTTGLAKNIQYF. CDR3 sequence (DNA): TGTGCCAGCAGAACTACAGGGCTAGCCAAAAACATTCAGTACTTC. The chain uses TRBV6-1 and TRBJ2-4, with D perhaps TRBD1 (6 bases). This CDR3 is 15 amino acids long. CDR1 and CDR2 (germline): MNHNS, SASEGT. The V gene lost 6 bases and the J gene lost 0 bases, with 12 bases spanning the gap.